The 9 T cell receptor beta chains below were found in one sample sequenced in a study of blood T cell repertoires in COVID-19. Assay: immunoSEQ multiplex PCR; the TCRdb copy retains only in-frame clones and omits some. The sample consists of 70,000 or so clones, about 87% of them appearing once. The sequencing input was peripheral blood. These receptors were taken from a woman of 80 years or more with active COVID-19.

The J gene is TRBJ2-4, the V gene TRBV7-9, with 9 bases lining up with TRBD2. The CDR3 is 15 amino acids. V gave up 7 bases and J gave up 4 bases; unmatched junction bases: 8. Germline V gene sequence: CDR1 SEHNR, CDR2 FQNEAQ (reference sequence). Here the CDR3 DNA reads TGTGCCAGCAACAACCTAGCGGGATGGAAAAACATTCAGTACTTC. It is translated as CASNNLAGWKNIQYF.

The chain has TRBV27 and TRBJ2-7; no definite D call. V was pared by 4 bases and J by 2 bases, with 12 bases between. The CDR3 contains 14 residues. CDR1 and CDR2 from the germline V gene are MNHEY and SMNVEV (reference sequence). Here the CDR3 DNA reads TGTGCCAGCAGTTCCCTACCACCAACCTACGAGCAGTACTTC. Its protein is CASSSLPPTYEQYF.

The chain couples TRBV5-1 to TRBJ2-5; 9 bases agree with TRBD1. Germline CDR1 and CDR2: SGHRS and YFSETQ. V trimming: 4 bases; J trimming: 5 bases; junction bases outside the gene matches: 9. CDR3 length equals 15 residues. In DNA form, the CDR3 reads TGCGCCAGCAGCATTAGACAGGGGGTATGGGAGACCCAGTACTTC. Its translation is CASSIRQGVWETQYF.

The chain employs TRBV29-1 and TRBJ2-2; 9 bases match TRBD2. This CDR3 has 18 amino acids. Unmatched junction bases numbered 13, after V lost 4 bases and J lost 1 base. Germline CDR1 reads SQVTM; CDR2 reads ANQGSEA. This CDR3 is CSVGLVRAGGLNTGELFF. The CDR3 bases are TGCAGCGTTGGTTTAGTGCGAGCGGGAGGCTTGAACACCGGGGAGCTGTTTTTT.

The V and J genes are TRBV7-9 and TRBJ1-5; D ambiguous. Germline CDR1 and CDR2: SEHNR and FQNEAQ (reference sequence). The CDR3 loop spans 15 amino acids. Trimming left V 4 bases short and J 2 bases short, with 12 bases between. The CDR3 bases are TGTGCCAGCAGCTCGGGGTCTGTTGGCAATCAGCCCCAGCATTTT. It yields the protein CASSSGSVGNQPQHF.

The gene calls are TRBV9 and TRBJ2-7; D gene uncertain. Trimming stripped 4 bases from V and 7 bases from J, with 12 bases between. Germline lookup yields CDR1 SGDLS and CDR2 YYNGEE. CDR3 size: 12 residues. This chain's CDR3 is CASSPSASEQYF. Here the CDR3 DNA reads TGTGCCAGCAGCCCCTCAGCGAGTGAGCAGTACTTC.

This chain links TRBV25-1 with TRBJ2-5; 7 bases match TRBD1. This CDR3 region has 15 residues. J was trimmed by 2 bases and V by 1 base; bases with no gene match: 4. Germline V lookup: CDR1 MGHDK, CDR2 SYGVNS. The CDR3, as DNA: TGTGCCAGCAGTGAATTACAGGGGCCGCAAGAGACCCAGTACTTC. This sequence encodes CASSELQGPQETQYF.

J is TRBJ1-4 and V is TRBV18; 8 bases are shared with TRBD1. The junction had 4 bases not matched to a gene; V was cut back by 2 bases and J by 8 bases. From germline, CDR1 is KGHSH and CDR2 LQKENI. The CDR3 covers 14 residues. This chain's CDR3 is CASSPMDREEKLFF. The CDR3 nucleotides read TGTGCCAGCTCACCAATGGACAGGGAAGAAAAACTGTTTTTT.

In nucleotides, the CDR3 is TGCGCCAGCAGCTCTATGACTAGTTCCTACGAGCAGTACTTC. Amino acid sequence: CASSSMTSSYEQYF. This chain joins TRBV5-1 and TRBJ2-7, with TRBD2 as a possible D gene (6 bases). The CDR3 has 14 residues. The V end lost 3 bases, the J end lost 1 base, and 11 bases lay between the germline ends. Germline-derived CDR1 and CDR2 are SGHRS and YFSETQ.